This T cell receptor beta chain is from a study of naive and memory T cell subsets. An equimolar mix of two oligonucleotides served as the beta constant-region primer for TRBC1 and TRBC2. Four rounds of PCR amplified the ligated cDNA using nested alpha and beta constant-region primers plus SP2. Via MiXCR, TCRdb re-called the UMI-ligation and nested PCR reads, giving one row per CDR3 protein. This table has 95,000 to 150,000 distinct CDR3 sequences, 36% appearing once. The CDR3 length is 14 residues. CDR1 is SGHVS and CDR2 is FNYEAQ in the germline V gene. V shed 7 bases, J shed 3 bases, and the junction held 8 bases outside the gene matches.

The sequence came from a human donor in good health. The chain recombines TRBV7-6 with TRBJ2-7; 8 positions agree with TRBD1. The sample consisted of central memory CD4+ T cells from blood. CDR3 residues: CASNNLGQGYEQYF. CDR3 DNA sequence: TGTGCCAGCAATAATCTCGGACAGGGCTACGAGCAGTACTTC.